This T cell receptor beta chain is from a study of blood T cells in healthy people across ages. Regarding the study as a whole: TCR beta diversity, measured per million T cells, fell in a roughly linear way with age.

Combining a sample-barcoded 5' primer with a J-beta primer mix, a second PCR ran for roughly 6 to 11 cycles. TCRdb recomputed calls from the 5' RACE reads with MiXCR, one row per CDR3 protein. The table shows some 1.5 million distinct CDR3 sequences, with roughly 28% occurring only once. Remarks on this clonotype: Its specificity is not known.

Investigators took about 9.1 milliliters of peripheral blood from every donor. Extractions gave at least 5 micrograms of total RNA per sample. Sample: blood. This receptor was obtained from a woman in her thirties in good health.

As DNA, the CDR3 is TGTGCCAGCAGCAATTTTCGGCGGGGTTTTGGGGATGGCTACACCTTC. Its protein is CASSNFRRGFGDGYTF. The genes are TRBV7-2 and TRBJ1-2; the D is unclear. This CDR3 contains 16 residues. V was clipped by 5 bases and J by 6 bases, with 22 bases between them. Germline V lookup: CDR1 SGHTA, CDR2 FQGNSA. The full variable domain, with the rest looked up from reference TRBV7-2 and TRBJ1-2, is GAGVSQSPSNKVTEKGKDVELRCDPISGHTALYWYRQSLGQGLEFLIYFQGNSAPDKSGLPSDRFSAERTGGSVSTLTIQRTQQEDSAVYLCASSNFRRGFGDGYTFGSGTRLTVV.